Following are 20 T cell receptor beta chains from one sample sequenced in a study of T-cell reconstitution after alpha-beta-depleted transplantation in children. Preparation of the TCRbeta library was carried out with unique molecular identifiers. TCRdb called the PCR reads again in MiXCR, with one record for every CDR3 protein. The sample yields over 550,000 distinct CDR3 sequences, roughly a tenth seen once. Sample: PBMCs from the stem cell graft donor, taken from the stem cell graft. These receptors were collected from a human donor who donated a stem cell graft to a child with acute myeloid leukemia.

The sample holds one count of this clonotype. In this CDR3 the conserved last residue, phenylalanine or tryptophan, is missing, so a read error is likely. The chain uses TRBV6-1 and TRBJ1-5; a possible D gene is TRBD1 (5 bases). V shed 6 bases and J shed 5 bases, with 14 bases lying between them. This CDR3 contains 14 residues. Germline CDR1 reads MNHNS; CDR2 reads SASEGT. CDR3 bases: TGTGCCAGCAGGGAGGTAAGGGGAGATCAGCCCCAGCATTAT. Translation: CASREVRGDQPQHY.

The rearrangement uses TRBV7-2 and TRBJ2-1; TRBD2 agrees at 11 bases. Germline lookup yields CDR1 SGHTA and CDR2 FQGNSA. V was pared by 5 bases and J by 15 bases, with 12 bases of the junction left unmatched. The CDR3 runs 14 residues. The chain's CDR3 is CASSPGTSGPRPFF. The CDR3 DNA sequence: TGTGCCAGCAGCCCCGGGACTAGCGGTCCCCGCCCGTTCTTC.

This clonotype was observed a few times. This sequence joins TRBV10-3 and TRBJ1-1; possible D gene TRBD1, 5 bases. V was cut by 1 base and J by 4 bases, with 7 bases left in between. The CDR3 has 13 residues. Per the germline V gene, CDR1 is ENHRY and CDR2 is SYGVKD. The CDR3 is CAISEYRPTEAFF. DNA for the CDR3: TGTGCCATCAGTGAGTACAGGCCCACTGAAGCTTTCTTT.

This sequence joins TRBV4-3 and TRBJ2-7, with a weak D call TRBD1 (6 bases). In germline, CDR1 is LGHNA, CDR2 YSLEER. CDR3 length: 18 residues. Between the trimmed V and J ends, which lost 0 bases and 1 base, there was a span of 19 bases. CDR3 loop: CASSQDRTGTAVSYEQYF. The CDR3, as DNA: TGCGCCAGCAGCCAAGATCGAACAGGGACCGCCGTTTCCTACGAGCAGTACTTC.

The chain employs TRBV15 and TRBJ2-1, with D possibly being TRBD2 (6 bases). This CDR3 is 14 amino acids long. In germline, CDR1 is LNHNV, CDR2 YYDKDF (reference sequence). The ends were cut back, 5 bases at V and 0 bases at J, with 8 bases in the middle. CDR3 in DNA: TGTGCCACCAGCCCGACTAGCTCCTACAATGAGCAGTTCTTC. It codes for CATSPTSSYNEQFF.

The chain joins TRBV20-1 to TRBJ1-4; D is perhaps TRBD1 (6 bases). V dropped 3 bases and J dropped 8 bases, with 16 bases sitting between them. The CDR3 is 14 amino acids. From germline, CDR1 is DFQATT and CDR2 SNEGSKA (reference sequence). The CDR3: CSARGFGGQEKLFF. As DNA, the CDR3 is TGCAGTGCTAGGGGCTTCGGGGGGCAAGAAAAACTGTTTTTT.

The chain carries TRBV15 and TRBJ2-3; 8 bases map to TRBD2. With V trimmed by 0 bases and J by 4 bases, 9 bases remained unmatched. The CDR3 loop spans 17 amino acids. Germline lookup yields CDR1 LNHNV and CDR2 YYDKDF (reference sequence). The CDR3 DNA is TGTGCCACCAGCAGAGAGACAGCGGGAGTAGCAGCAGATACGCAGTATTTT. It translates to CATSRETAGVAADTQYF.

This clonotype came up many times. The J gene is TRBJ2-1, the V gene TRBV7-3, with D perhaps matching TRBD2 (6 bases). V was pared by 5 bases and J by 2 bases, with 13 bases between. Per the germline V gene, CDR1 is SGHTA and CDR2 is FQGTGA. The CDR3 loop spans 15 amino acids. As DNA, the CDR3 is TGTGCCAGCAGCAAGGAGGGGCTTACCTACAATGAGCAGTTCTTC. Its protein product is CASSKEGLTYNEQFF.

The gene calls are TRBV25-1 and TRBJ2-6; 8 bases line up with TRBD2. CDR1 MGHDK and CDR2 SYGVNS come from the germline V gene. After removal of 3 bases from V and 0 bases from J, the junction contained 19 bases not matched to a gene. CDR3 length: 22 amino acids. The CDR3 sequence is CASSDPPRTSGIPSSGANVLTF. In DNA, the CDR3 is TGTGCCAGCAGTGATCCCCCCCGTACTAGCGGTATACCAAGCTCTGGGGCCAACGTCCTGACTTTC. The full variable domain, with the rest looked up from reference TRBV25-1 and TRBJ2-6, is EADIYQTPRYLVIGTGKKITLECSQTMGHDKMYWYQQDPGMELHLIHYSYGVNSTEKGDLSSESTVSRIRTEHFPLTLESARPSHTSQYLCASSDPPRTSGIPSSGANVLTFGAGSRLTVL.

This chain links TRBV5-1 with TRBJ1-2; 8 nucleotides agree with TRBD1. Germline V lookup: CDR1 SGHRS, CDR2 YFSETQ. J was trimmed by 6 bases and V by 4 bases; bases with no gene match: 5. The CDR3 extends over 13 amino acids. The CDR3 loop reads CASSQLTGDGYTF. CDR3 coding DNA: TGCGCCAGCAGCCAATTGACAGGGGATGGCTACACCTTC.

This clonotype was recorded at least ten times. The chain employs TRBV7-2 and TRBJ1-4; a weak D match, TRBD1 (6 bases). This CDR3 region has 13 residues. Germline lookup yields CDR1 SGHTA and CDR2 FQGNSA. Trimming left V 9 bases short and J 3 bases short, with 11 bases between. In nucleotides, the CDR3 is TGTGCCAGTGGGGGGGGGCCTAATGAAAAACTGTTTTTT. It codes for CASGGGPNEKLFF.

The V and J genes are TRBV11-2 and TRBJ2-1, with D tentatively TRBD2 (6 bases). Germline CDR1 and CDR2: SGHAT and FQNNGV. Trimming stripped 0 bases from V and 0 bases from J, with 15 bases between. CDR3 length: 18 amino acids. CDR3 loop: CASSLDLFAGSSYNEQFF. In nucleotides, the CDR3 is TGTGCCAGCAGCTTAGACCTCTTTGCGGGAAGCTCCTACAATGAGCAGTTCTTC.

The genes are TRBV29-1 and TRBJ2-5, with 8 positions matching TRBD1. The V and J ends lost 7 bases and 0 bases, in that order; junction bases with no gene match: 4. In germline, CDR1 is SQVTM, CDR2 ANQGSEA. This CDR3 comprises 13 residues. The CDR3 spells CSGTGKYQETQYF. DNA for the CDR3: TGCAGCGGGACAGGGAAATACCAAGAGACCCAGTACTTC.

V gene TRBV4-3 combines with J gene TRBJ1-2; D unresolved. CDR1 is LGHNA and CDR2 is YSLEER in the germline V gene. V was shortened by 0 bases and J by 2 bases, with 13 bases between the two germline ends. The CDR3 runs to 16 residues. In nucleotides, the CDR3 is TGCGCCAGCAGCCAAGACCTGGCGGGCCTAAACTATGGCTACACCTTC. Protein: CASSQDLAGLNYGYTF.

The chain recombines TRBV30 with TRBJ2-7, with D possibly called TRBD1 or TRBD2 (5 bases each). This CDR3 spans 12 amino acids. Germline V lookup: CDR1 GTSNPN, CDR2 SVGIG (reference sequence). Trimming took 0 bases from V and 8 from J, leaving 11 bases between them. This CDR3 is CAWSVRGAKQYF. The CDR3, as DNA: TGTGCCTGGAGTGTAAGGGGAGCAAAGCAGTACTTC.

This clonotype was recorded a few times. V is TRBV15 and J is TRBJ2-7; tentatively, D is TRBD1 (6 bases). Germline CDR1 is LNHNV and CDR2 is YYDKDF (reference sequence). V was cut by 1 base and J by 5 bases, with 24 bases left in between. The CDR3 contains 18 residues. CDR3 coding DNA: TGTGCCACCAGCAGAGGGGGGCCCTCACCCTCGGACATCCACGAGCAGTACTTC. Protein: CATSRGGPSPSDIHEQYF.

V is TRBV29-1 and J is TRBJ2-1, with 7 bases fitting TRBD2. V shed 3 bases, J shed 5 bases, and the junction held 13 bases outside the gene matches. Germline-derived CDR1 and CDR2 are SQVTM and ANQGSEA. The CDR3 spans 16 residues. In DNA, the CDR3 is TGCAGCGTTGATTCGGCTAGCGGTTTTTTCCACAATGAGCAGTTCTTC. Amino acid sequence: CSVDSASGFFHNEQFF.

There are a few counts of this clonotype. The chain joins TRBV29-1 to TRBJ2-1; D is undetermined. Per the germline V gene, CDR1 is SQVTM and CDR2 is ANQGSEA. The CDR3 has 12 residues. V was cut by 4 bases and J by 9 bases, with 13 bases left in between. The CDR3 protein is CSVVREVGEQFF. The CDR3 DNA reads TGCAGCGTTGTACGAGAGGTGGGTGAGCAGTTCTTC.

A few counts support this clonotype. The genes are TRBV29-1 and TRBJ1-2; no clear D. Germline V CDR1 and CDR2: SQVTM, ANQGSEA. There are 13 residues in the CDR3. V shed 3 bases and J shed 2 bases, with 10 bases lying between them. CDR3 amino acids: CSVDPNGNYGYTF. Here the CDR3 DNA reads TGCAGCGTTGACCCGAACGGAAACTATGGCTACACCTTC.

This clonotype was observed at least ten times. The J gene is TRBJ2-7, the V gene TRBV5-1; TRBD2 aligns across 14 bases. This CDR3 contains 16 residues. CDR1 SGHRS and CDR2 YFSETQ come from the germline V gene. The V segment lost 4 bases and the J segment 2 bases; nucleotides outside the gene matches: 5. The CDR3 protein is CASSLMGLAGAYEQYF. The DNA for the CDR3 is TGCGCCAGCAGCCTAATGGGACTAGCGGGAGCCTACGAGCAGTACTTC.